The next 18 T cell receptor beta chains were all read from a single sample in a study of blood T cell repertoires in COVID-19. The method was immunoSEQ multiplex PCR; TCRdb's version includes in-frame clones alone and lacks a portion of them. This sample has approximately 210,000 clones, with about 85% found just once. Sequenced input: peripheral blood. These receptors were obtained from a human donor in a cohort sampled during active COVID-19.

V usage is TRBV28 and J usage is TRBJ2-7, with 7 positions matching TRBD2. CDR1 and CDR2 from the germline V gene are MDHEN and SYDVKM. The trim removed 5 bases at V and 6 bases at J, leaving 13 bases unmatched. The CDR3 has 15 amino acids. CDR3 loop: CASSEASAGVGEQYF. The CDR3 region has the DNA TGTGCCAGCAGTGAGGCGTCGGCGGGAGTCGGCGAGCAGTACTTC.

In its sample, this clone was seen once. The rearrangement uses TRBV14 and TRBJ2-5; a possible D gene is TRBD2 (6 bases). Germline V CDR1 and CDR2: SGHDN, FVKESK. V was pared by 4 bases and J by 7 bases, with 19 bases between. CDR3 length equals 15 residues. CDR3 nucleotides: TGTGCCAGCAGCCCCGCGGGGTTAACCCACGGGACCCAGTACTTC. It codes for CASSPAGLTHGTQYF.

The chain carries TRBV13 and TRBJ2-2; 8 bases match TRBD2. The V gene end was trimmed by 4 bases and the J gene end by 5 bases; junction bases not matched to a gene: 6. This CDR3 contains 15 residues. Germline loops: CDR1 PRHDT, CDR2 FYEKMQ (reference sequence). The CDR3 region has the DNA TGTGCCAGCAGCTCAGGACTAGCCGAAACCGGGGAGCTGTTTTTT. Amino acid sequence: CASSSGLAETGELFF.

This clone showed up just a few times. This chain connects TRBV27 to TRBJ1-2; D is possibly TRBD1 (5 bases). Germline-derived CDR1 and CDR2 are MNHEY and SMNVEV (reference sequence). This CDR3 is 18 amino acids long. V was pared by 0 bases and J by 3 bases, with 20 bases between. This CDR3 reads CASSLSFDDGRGYYGYTF. The CDR3 nucleotides read TGTGCCAGCAGTTTATCTTTCGATGACGGGCGGGGGTACTATGGCTACACCTTC.

This chain links TRBV28 with TRBJ1-2; D is unresolved. This CDR3 is 14 amino acids long. Trimming removed 5 bases at V and 1 base at J, with 11 bases between. Germline CDR1 and CDR2: MDHEN and SYDVKM. CDR3 nucleotides: TGTGCCAGCAGTCCACTTACAGTTAACTATGGCTACACCTTC. Protein product: CASSPLTVNYGYTF.

This chain links TRBV7-8 with TRBJ2-2, with D tentatively TRBD1 (5 bases). CDR1 SGHVS and CDR2 FQNEAQ come from the germline V gene. This CDR3 contains 15 residues. V was trimmed by 4 bases and J by 1 base, leaving 10 bases between them. The CDR3 reads CASSWQGLNTGELFF. CDR3 nucleotides: TGTGCCAGCAGCTGGCAGGGCCTGAACACCGGGGAGCTGTTTTTT.

This clone was recorded once. The chain joins TRBV5-4 to TRBJ1-2; 7 nucleotides align to TRBD1. CDR1 and CDR2 from the germline V gene are SGHNT and YYREEE (reference sequence). Germline trimming cut 4 bases from V and 0 bases from J; bases unmatched to any gene: 3. The CDR3 totals 14 residues. The CDR3 protein is CASSGQATNYGYTF. CDR3 nucleotides: TGTGCCAGCAGCGGACAGGCGACTAACTATGGCTACACCTTC.

The chain links TRBV5-1 to TRBJ2-5; 8 nucleotides align to TRBD2. The germline gives CDR1 SGHRS, CDR2 YFSETQ. The J segment lost 4 bases and the V segment lost 7 bases, leaving 15 bases of the junction unmatched. This CDR3 region has 16 residues. CDR3 DNA sequence: TGCGCCAGCGGCCTAGGGCCGGGACTAGGGGGAGAGACCCAGTACTTC. Translation: CASGLGPGLGGETQYF.

The CDR3 sequence is CASGREVYEQYF. CDR3 bases: TGTGCCAGCGGCAGGGAGGTCTACGAGCAGTACTTC. The chain recombines TRBV2 with TRBJ2-7, with D possibly being TRBD2 (6 bases). Looked up from germline, CDR1 is SNHLY and CDR2 is FYNNEI. Trimming left V 8 bases short and J 3 bases short, with 11 bases between. The CDR3 runs 12 residues.

The CDR3: CASSDGGAGADTQYF. The CDR3 coding sequence is TGTGCCAGCAGTGATGGGGGAGCGGGCGCAGATACGCAGTATTTT. V is TRBV2 and J is TRBJ2-3, with a weak D call TRBD2 (6 bases). CDR3 length: 15 amino acids. Germline V gives CDR1 SNHLY, CDR2 FYNNEI. V lost 3 bases and J lost 4, with 14 bases in between.

V usage is TRBV28 and J usage is TRBJ2-7; D not resolved. The length of the CDR3 is 14 residues. Trimming shortened V by 3 bases and J by 3 bases, and 12 bases separated the two germline ends. Germline CDR1 reads MDHEN; CDR2 reads SYDVKM. In nucleotides, the CDR3 is TGTGCCAGCAGTTTTTATTCCGAGCGCTACGAGCAGTACTTC. Protein sequence: CASSFYSERYEQYF.

This chain connects TRBV10-3 to TRBJ1-4; TRBD1 agrees at 12 bases. The J segment lost 3 bases and the V segment lost 2 bases, leaving 10 bases of the junction unmatched. Germline assignment: CDR1 ENHRY and CDR2 SYGVKD. The CDR3 spans 19 residues. The CDR3 DNA reads as TGTGCCATCAGTGAGACGCTCGGGACAGGGGGCATCGCTAATGAAAAACTGTTTTTT. Its protein is CAISETLGTGGIANEKLFF.

J is TRBJ1-1 and V is TRBV6-5; the D gene is possibly TRBD1 (6 bases). CDR3 length equals 12 residues. Germline assignment: CDR1 MNHEY and CDR2 SVGAGI. Between the trimmed V and J ends, which lost 5 bases and 6 bases, there was a span of 10 bases. CDR3 nucleotides: TGTGCCAGCAGTCAGGGGTTGGCTGAAGCTTTCTTT. It translates to CASSQGLAEAFF.

The chain uses TRBV18 and TRBJ2-4; 8 bases line up with TRBD2. The germline gives CDR1 KGHSH, CDR2 LQKENI. Losses at the gene ends were 0 bases for V and 3 bases for J; bases not matched to a gene: 10. This CDR3 is built from 18 residues. The CDR3 sequence is CASSPPGRAGGNKNIQYF. CDR3 DNA: TGTGCCAGCTCACCACCGGGAAGGGCGGGAGGTAACAAAAACATTCAGTACTTC.

The chain has TRBV11-2 and TRBJ2-2; 8 nucleotides agree with TRBD2. CDR1 and CDR2 (germline): SGHAT, FQNNGV. V shed 1 base, J shed 4 bases, and the junction held 2 bases outside the gene matches. The CDR3 length is 15 residues. The CDR3: CASSLGTSITGELFF. The CDR3 nucleotides are TGTGCCAGCAGCTTAGGGACTAGCATCACCGGGGAGCTGTTTTTT. Full variable domain (outside the CDR3, taken from reference TRBV11-2 and TRBJ2-2): EAGVAQSPRYKIIEKRQSVAFWCNPISGHATLYWYQQILGQGPKLLIQFQNNGVVDDSQLPKDRFSAERLKGVDSTLKIQPAKLEDSAVYLCASSLGTSITGELFFGEGSRLTVL.

The chain combines TRBV4-1 with TRBJ2-1, with D maybe TRBD2 (5 bases). The germline V and J ends were trimmed by 4 bases and 6 bases, with 10 bases remaining between them. This CDR3 is 13 amino acids long. Germline V lookup: CDR1 MGHRA, CDR2 YSYEKL. CDR3 loop: CASSRTLLNEQFF. CDR3 DNA sequence: TGCGCCAGCAGCCGGACTCTCCTCAATGAGCAGTTCTTC.

This chain uses TRBV5-4 with TRBJ2-3; 7 positions agree with TRBD1. CDR3 length equals 15 residues. Trimming removed 1 base from V and 5 bases from J; junction bases left unmatched: 7. CDR1 and CDR2 from the germline V gene are SGHNT and YYREEE (reference sequence). This CDR3 is CASSLSNRGIDTQYF. CDR3 nucleotides: TGTGCCAGCAGCTTGAGCAACAGGGGAATAGATACGCAGTATTTT. Full variable domain (missing parts from reference TRBV5-4 and TRBJ2-3): ETGVTQSPTHLIKTRGQQVTLRCSSQSGHNTVSWYQQALGQGPQFIFQYYREEENGRGNFPPRFSGLQFPNYSSELNVNALELDDSALYLCASSLSNRGIDTQYFGPGTRLTVL.

This clone was detected only once. This sequence joins TRBV5-5 and TRBJ2-7, with 9 bases lining up with TRBD2. This CDR3 comprises 15 residues. Germline loops: CDR1 SGHKS, CDR2 YYEKEE (reference sequence). The ends lost 0 bases at V and 3 bases at J; junction bases unmatched: 4. The CDR3 nucleotides are TGTGCCAGCAGCTTGGGCCTAGCGGGGATCTACGAGCAGTACTTC. It encodes CASSLGLAGIYEQYF.